This entry describes one T cell receptor (beta chain). The antigen remains undetermined. The entry originates in a study of human T cells and chemical hapten exposure. Overall study findings and caveats: Compared with pre-sensitization or healthy control sets, expanded TCRs clustered more.

Specified time point: patch test 3, about 24 weeks after DPC sensitization. Described treatment: therapeutic diphenylcyclopropenone sensitization with weekly scalp DPC. Using its own MiXCR run on the RACE reads, TCRdb lists one record per CDR3 protein. Of approximately 110,000 distinct CDR3 sequences in the sample, under 40% are singletons; the top ten hold less than 3%. The junction had 11 bases not matched to a gene; V was cut back by 7 bases and J by 4 bases. Germline CDR1 is SGHAT and CDR2 is FQDESV (reference sequence). The CDR3 has 15 residues. The clonotype originates from a man aged 40-55 years with alopecia areata. Some clones in this sample may be carry-over from other donors' samples. The sample was whole blood, taken in connection with sensitization to the hapten diphenylcyclopropenone (DPC). The chain recombines TRBV11-1 with TRBJ2-3; 7 nucleotides match TRBD2. The CDR3 is CASNQRDTASDTQYF. CDR3 in DNA: TGTGCCAGCAATCAGCGGGATACGGCGTCAGATACGCAGTATTTT.